This TCR beta chain was recorded in a study of technical replicates of blood from a few donors. TCRdb's table, derived via immunoSEQ multiplex PCR, lists solely in-frame clones and lacks some. The table includes approximately 70,000 clones, about 94% detected once. The ends were cut back, 8 bases at V and 5 bases at J, with 18 bases in the middle. This CDR3 contains 14 residues. Germline V gives CDR1 SGHTA, CDR2 FQGNSA. This chain links TRBV7-2 with TRBJ1-1, with a weak D call TRBD1 (6 bases). What was sequenced was T cells isolated from PBMCs. This TCR was recovered from a human donor in good health. The CDR3 sequence: CASSAGVWGTEAFF. CDR3 coding DNA: TGTGCCAGCTCGGCAGGGGTTTGGGGAACTGAAGCTTTCTTT. The full variable domain, in which reference TRBV7-2 and TRBJ1-1 provide the parts outside the CDR3, is GAGVSQSPSNKVTEKGKDVELRCDPISGHTALYWYRQSLGQGLEFLIYFQGNSAPDKSGLPSDRFSAERTGGSVSTLTIQRTQQEDSAVYLCASSAGVWGTEAFFGQGTRLTVV.